The rows below give T cell receptor beta chains drawn from one sample of a study of blood T cell repertoires in COVID-19. Generated by immunoSEQ multiplex PCR, the TCRdb table keeps only in-frame clones and is missing some. Altogether fewer than 200,000 clones are present, around four fifths being singletons, with the ten largest covering roughly 9.2%. The source material was peripheral blood. These receptor sequences come from a woman aged 80 or over with active or convalescent COVID-19. The CDR3 runs from the conserved cysteine through the conserved F or W. The order of the fields is V gene, J gene, clone size, D gene, CDR3 protein, CDR3 DNA. The D gene is left open where the match is weak. Clone size is not always given. Where it is, it says once, few, many or a class for expanded clones.

>TRBV6-2/TRBV6-3|TRBJ2-7|NA|TRBD2
CASSYERGGPRNEQYF
TGTGCCAGCAGTTACGAGCGCGGGGGGCCGAGGAACGAGCAGTACTTC
>TRBV27|TRBJ1-1|NA|NA
CASSPKTGNTEAFF
TGTGCCAGCAGTCCAAAAACCGGGAACACTGAAGCTTTCTTT
>TRBV11-2|TRBJ1-2|NA|TRBD1
CASSVTGAVVRGYTF
TGTGCCAGCAGCGTAACAGGGGCCGTGGTCCGTGGCTACACCTTC
>TRBV6-2/TRBV6-3|TRBJ1-2|NA|TRBD1
CASSYSTGTGGSGYTF
TGTGCCAGCAGTTACTCCACCGGGACAGGGGGAAGCGGCTACACCTTC
>TRBV30|TRBJ1-5|once|NA
CAWSVRGNQPQHF
TGTGCCTGGAGTGTAAGGGGGAATCAGCCCCAGCATTTT
>TRBV5-1|TRBJ1-6|NA|TRBD1
CASSPWDRGASSNSPLHF
TGCGCCAGCAGCCCGTGGGACAGGGGGGCTTCTAGTAATTCACCCCTCCACTTT
>TRBV2|TRBJ2-7|once|NA
CASSGRQEPYEQYF
TGTGCCAGCAGTGGCCGACAGGAGCCCTACGAGCAGTACTTC
>TRBV7-2|TRBJ2-7|NA|NA
CASSLRLPGGPGEQYF
TGTGCCAGCAGCTTAAGGTTGCCAGGGGGGCCTGGAGAGCAGTACTTC
>TRBV10-1|TRBJ1-4|NA|NA
CASSEIGDNEKLFF
TGCGCCAGCAGTGAAATAGGGGATAATGAAAAACTGTTTTTT
>TRBV2|TRBJ1-1|NA|NA
CASSERNTEAFF
TGTGCCAGCAGTGAGAGGAACACTGAAGCTTTCTTT
>TRBV19|TRBJ1-5|NA|NA
CASSGRGQPQHF
TGTGCCAGTAGTGGGAGGGGACAGCCCCAGCATTTT
>TRBV6-6|TRBJ1-3|NA|NA
CASWDDRNSGNTIYF
TGTGCCAGCTGGGACGACAGGAACTCTGGAAACACCATATATTTT
>TRBV11-2|TRBJ2-5|NA|TRBD1
CASSLGPPGQGARETQYF
TGTGCCAGCAGCTTAGGCCCACCGGGACAGGGGGCGCGGGAGACCCAGTACTTC
>TRBV19|TRBJ2-3|NA|NA
CASSPGGSDTQYF
TGTGCCAGTAGTCCTGGGGGGTCAGATACGCAGTATTTT
>TRBV7-2|TRBJ2-3|NA|NA
CASSLDGAGALWGQYF
TGTGCCAGCAGCTTAGATGGTGCGGGGGCCCTATGGGGGCAGTATTTT
>TRBV4-3|TRBJ1-3|NA|NA
CASSQDSGSSGNTIYF
TGCGCCAGCAGCCAAGATTCAGGCAGCTCTGGAAACACCATATATTTT
>TRBV4-3|TRBJ1-6|NA|NA
CASSGSSYNSPLHF
TGCGCCAGCAGCGGGAGCTCCTATAATTCACCCCTCCACTTT
>TRBV19|TRBJ2-3|NA|NA
CASSPFQGTDTQYF
TGTGCCAGTAGCCCCTTTCAGGGAACAGATACGCAGTATTTT
>TRBV7-2|TRBJ2-2|NA|NA
CASSSPTGTGELFF
TGTGCCAGCAGCTCCCCCACGGGGACCGGGGAGCTGTTTTTT
>TRBV7-8|TRBJ2-3|few|TRBD1
CASSLAQTGRGTDTQYF
TGTGCCAGCAGCTTAGCGCAGACAGGGAGAGGCACAGATACGCAGTATTTT
>TRBV3-1/TRBV3-2|TRBJ1-5|NA|NA
CASSPGAGGSNQPQHF
TGTGCCAGCAGCCCAGGGGCGGGGGGTAGCAATCAGCCCCAGCATTTT
>TRBV3-1/TRBV3-2|TRBJ1-2|NA|NA
CASSQVSTGPYGYTF
TGTGCCAGCAGCCAAGTCTCCACAGGGCCCTATGGCTACACCTTC
>TRBV29-1|TRBJ1-2|NA|TRBD1
CSTSDRDHGYTF
TGCAGCACCTCCGACAGGGACCATGGCTACACCTTC
>TRBV11-2|TRBJ2-4|NA|TRBD1
CASSPRDRGAVIAKNIQYF
TGTGCCAGCAGCCCCCGGGACAGGGGAGCGGTCATAGCCAAAAACATTCAGTACTTC
>TRBV12-3/TRBV12-4|TRBJ2-3|NA|NA
CASRQVTDTQYF
TGTGCCAGCAGACAGGTCACGGATACGCAGTATTTT
>TRBV3-1/TRBV3-2|TRBJ2-1|NA|TRBD2
CASSQDWASGGPNEQFF
TGTGCCAGCAGCCAAGATTGGGCTAGCGGGGGGCCCAATGAGCAGTTCTTC
>TRBV5-8|TRBJ2-7|few|NA
CASRNPGITAGEQYF
TGTGCCAGCAGGAATCCGGGAATTACTGCGGGAGAGCAGTACTTC
>TRBV7-2|TRBJ1-1|NA|TRBD1
CASSPYRGLEAFF
TGTGCCAGCAGCCCTTACAGGGGGCTAGAAGCTTTCTTT
>TRBV24-1|TRBJ1-2|NA|NA
CATLVFGRVGSYGYTF
TGTGCCACCCTAGTATTCGGCCGTGTGGGGAGCTATGGCTACACCTTC
>TRBV5-1|TRBJ1-1|NA|NA
CASSGTGQPEAFF
TGCGCCAGCAGCGGTACAGGTCAGCCTGAAGCTTTCTTT
>TRBV19|TRBJ2-7|NA|NA
CASSTTRQAGAEQYF
TGTGCCAGTAGCACGACCAGACAGGCTGGGGCCGAGCAGTACTTC
>TRBV11-3|TRBJ2-5|NA|NA
CASSLGRDSSQETQYF
TGTGCCAGCAGCTTAGGGAGGGACTCCTCACAAGAGACCCAGTACTTC
>TRBV20-1|TRBJ1-4|NA|TRBD1
CSAMDREKLFF
TGCAGTGCTATGGACAGGGAAAAACTGTTTTTT
>TRBV7-2|TRBJ2-1|NA|TRBD2
CASSPGTAGYNEQFF
TGTGCCAGCAGCCCAGGAACAGCGGGGTACAATGAGCAGTTCTTC
>TRBV5-8|TRBJ1-4|NA|TRBD1
CASSKDRVNEKLFF
TGTGCCAGCAGCAAAGACAGGGTTAATGAAAAACTGTTTTTT
>TRBV15|TRBJ1-1|once|TRBD1
CATSRDQGDTEAFF
TGTGCCACCAGCAGAGATCAGGGGGACACTGAAGCTTTCTTT
>TRBV7-3|TRBJ2-2|NA|NA
CASSSTGVGAGELFF
TGTGCCAGCAGCTCTACGGGAGTCGGGGCCGGGGAGCTGTTTTTT
>TRBV19|TRBJ1-2|NA|NA
CASSIGGNGYTF
TGTGCCAGTAGTATCGGAGGGAATGGCTACACCTTC
>TRBV2|TRBJ1-1|NA|NA
CASGGGRIVNTEAFF
TGTGCCAGCGGGGGGGGACGGATTGTCAACACTGAAGCTTTCTTT
>TRBV3-1/TRBV3-2|TRBJ1-3|NA|NA
CASSHQGRNTIYF
TGTGCCAGCAGCCACCAGGGAAGGAACACCATATATTTT
>TRBV3-1/TRBV3-2|TRBJ1-1|NA|NA
CASSQSVRAEAFF
TGTGCCAGCAGCCAATCGGTCAGGGCTGAAGCTTTCTTT
>TRBV6-5|TRBJ1-2|NA|NA
CASPGDKTENYGYTF
TGTGCCAGCCCCGGGGATAAGACTGAGAACTATGGCTACACCTTC
>TRBV7-9|TRBJ2-1|NA|TRBD1
CASSLQTGGANEQFF
TGTGCCAGCAGCTTACAGACAGGGGGGGCAAATGAGCAGTTCTTC
>TRBV5-3|TRBJ1-2|NA|NA
CARSLESGDYGYTF
TGTGCCAGAAGCTTGGAGTCGGGGGACTATGGCTACACCTTC
>TRBV7-9|TRBJ1-1|few|NA
CASSLVGSLTEAFF
TGTGCCAGCAGCTTAGTCGGGAGTCTTACTGAAGCTTTCTTT
>TRBV4-2|TRBJ2-3|NA|NA
CASSQDFRATSTDTQYF
TGTGCCAGCAGCCAAGATTTCAGGGCCACGAGCACAGATACGCAGTATTTT
>TRBV6-5|TRBJ1-5|NA|TRBD1
CASTRGQGGNQPQHF
TGTGCCAGCACCCGAGGACAGGGAGGCAATCAGCCCCAGCATTTT